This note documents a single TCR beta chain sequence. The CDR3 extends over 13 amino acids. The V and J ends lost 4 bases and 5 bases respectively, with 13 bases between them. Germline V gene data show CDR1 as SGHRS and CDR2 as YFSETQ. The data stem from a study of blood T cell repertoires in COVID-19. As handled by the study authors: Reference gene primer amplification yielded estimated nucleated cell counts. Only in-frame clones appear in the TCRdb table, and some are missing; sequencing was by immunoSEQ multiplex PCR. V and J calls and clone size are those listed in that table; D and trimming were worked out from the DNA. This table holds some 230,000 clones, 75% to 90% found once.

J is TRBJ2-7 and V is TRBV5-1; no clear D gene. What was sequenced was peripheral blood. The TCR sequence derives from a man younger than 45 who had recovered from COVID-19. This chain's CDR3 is CASSQAWSDEQYF. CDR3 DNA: TGCGCCAGCAGCCAAGCGTGGAGCGACGAGCAGTACTTC.